A single sample is the source of the 2 T cell receptor beta chains below, sequenced in a study of blood T cell repertoires in COVID-19. Sequenced by immunoSEQ multiplex PCR; TCRdb stores in-frame clones only, minus some. The repertoire holds a few hundred thousand clones, with roughly 80% as singletons. Source material: peripheral blood. These receptors were collected from a woman over 75 with acute or convalescent COVID-19.

The V and J genes are TRBV19 and TRBJ1-5; 12 bases align to TRBD1. V shed 3 bases, J shed 1 base, and the junction held 19 bases outside the gene matches. The CDR3 is made up of 22 amino acids. Germline assignment: CDR1 LNHDA and CDR2 SQIVND (reference sequence). DNA of the CDR3: TGTGCCAGTAGTATCCCCAAGCGCGGGACAGGGGGCTTTTTCTCAAGCAATCAGCCCCAGCATTTT. It specifies CASSIPKRGTGGFFSSNQPQHF.

This clone is a singleton in its sample. J is TRBJ1-5 and V is TRBV6-2 or TRBV6-3, with 9 bases lining up with TRBD1. Germline V gene lookup returns CDR1 MNHEY and CDR2 SVGEGT. The CDR3 extends over 15 amino acids. The V gene end was trimmed by 2 bases and the J gene end by 5 bases; junction bases not matched to a gene: 4. CDR3 sequence: CASSYPGQGDQPQHF. The CDR3 DNA reads TGTGCCAGCAGTTACCCGGGACAGGGAGATCAGCCCCAGCATTTT.